These 26 T cell receptor beta chains were all obtained from the same sample, sequenced in a study of blood T cell repertoires in COVID-19. Assay: immunoSEQ multiplex PCR; the TCRdb copy retains only in-frame clones and omits some. The sample has roughly 320,000 clones, roughly 85% seen once; the top ten hold roughly 7.8%. Input material: peripheral blood. The receptors originated from a human donor in a cohort sampled during active COVID-19.

The genes are TRBV18 and TRBJ2-1, with 9 nucleotides matching TRBD1. V gave up 9 bases and J gave up 10 bases; unmatched junction bases: 10. CDR1 is KGHSH and CDR2 is LQKENI in the germline V gene. The CDR3 spans 13 residues. The CDR3 coding sequence is TGTGCCAGTTACCGGGACAGGGAGGGAGAGCAGTTCTTC. Translating gives CASYRDREGEQFF. Full variable domain (outside the CDR3, taken from reference TRBV18 and TRBJ2-1): NAGVMQNPRHLVRRRGQEARLRCSPMKGHSHVYWYRQLPEEGLKFMVYLQKENIIDESGMPKERFSAEFPKEGPSILRIQQVVRGDSAAYFCASYRDREGEQFFGPGTRLTVL.

The chain couples TRBV7-3 to TRBJ2-2; possible D gene TRBD2, 6 bases. Germline-derived CDR1 and CDR2 are SGHTA and FQGTGA. Trimming left V 5 bases short and J 3 bases short, with 10 bases between. The CDR3 is 14 residues long. CDR3 sequence (DNA): TGTGCCAGCAGCATGGGACTCTACACCGGGGAGCTGTTTTTT. It yields the protein CASSMGLYTGELFF. Combining the CDR3 with reference TRBV7-3 and TRBJ2-2 gives the whole variable domain GAGVSQTPSNKVTEKGKYVELRCDPISGHTALYWYRQSLGQGPEFLIYFQGTGAADDSGLPNDRFFAVRPEGSVSTLKIQRTERGDSAVYLCASSMGLYTGELFFGEGSRLTVL.

The rearrangement uses TRBV6-5 and TRBJ1-6; D perhaps matches TRBD1 (5 bases). The CDR3 runs to 14 residues. The V gene lost 2 bases and the J gene lost 8 bases, with 10 bases spanning the gap. Germline loops: CDR1 MNHEY, CDR2 SVGAGI. The CDR3 bases are TGTGCCAGCAGTTACAGGCAGGGTTATTCACCCCTCCACTTT. Residues: CASSYRQGYSPLHF.

The chain carries TRBV7-8 and TRBJ2-3; no clear D gene. V was trimmed by 0 bases and J by 6 bases, leaving 10 bases between them. This CDR3 is 14 amino acids long. Germline lookup yields CDR1 SGHVS and CDR2 FQNEAQ. The CDR3 DNA is TGTGCCAGCAGCTTAGCGCGAGTCACGGATACGCAGTATTTT. It is translated as CASSLARVTDTQYF.

This clone was picked up one time. V and J are TRBV12-3 or TRBV12-4 and TRBJ2-5; a possible D gene is TRBD1 (5 bases). The V end was cut by 5 bases, the J end by 10 bases, with 11 bases between. The CDR3 has 11 residues. The CDR3 DNA reads TGTGCCAGCAGTCCTAGACAGATCCAGTACTTC. It specifies CASSPRQIQYF.

This chain's CDR3 is CASSSLLASSEQYF. DNA for the CDR3: TGCGCCAGCAGCTCGCTCCTGGCTAGTAGCGAGCAGTACTTC. This chain uses TRBV5-1 with TRBJ2-7; D is ambiguous. CDR1 is SGHRS, CDR2 YFSETQ, per germline. The CDR3 extends over 14 amino acids. Trimming pared 3 bases from V and 6 bases from J, leaving 16 bases between.

As regards this clone: At one end the junction does not follow the germline gene, possibly because of a read error. The gene calls are TRBV7-3 and TRBJ1-2; 8 bases align to TRBD1. The CDR3 is 14 amino acids. Germline V gene lookup returns CDR1 SGHTA and CDR2 FQGTGA. CDR3 sequence: CASSLGGQESRRTF. The CDR3 coding sequence is TGTGCCAGCAGCTTAGGGGGACAGGAGTCCAGGAGAACTTTC.

This sequence joins TRBV3-1 (or the pseudogene TRBV3-2) and TRBJ2-2; D may be TRBD2 (5 bases). CDR1 and CDR2 (germline): LGHDT, YNNKEL (reference sequence). V was shortened by 3 bases and J by 5 bases, with 10 bases between the two germline ends. This CDR3 spans 14 amino acids. The CDR3: CASSHPRGTGELFF. The CDR3 DNA reads as TGTGCCAGCAGCCACCCCCGGGGAACCGGGGAGCTGTTTTTT.

This clone was seen more than once but under ten times. V and J are TRBV29-1 and TRBJ2-1; no reliable D call. Germline V gene lookup returns CDR1 SQVTM and CDR2 ANQGSEA. The CDR3 has 12 residues. Trimming took 4 bases from V and 3 from J, leaving 7 bases between them. CDR3 amino acids: CSVGSFYNEQFF. CDR3 sequence (DNA): TGCAGCGTTGGGAGTTTCTACAATGAGCAGTTCTTC.

This clone was detected only once. The DNA of the CDR3 is TGTGCCAGCAGTTATAACCCGTTCGGGGGGACCGAGGCTTTCTTT. As protein: CASSYNPFGGTEAFF. The rearrangement links TRBV6-5 to TRBJ1-1; TRBD1 might be the D (5 bases). V was trimmed by 3 bases and J by 11 bases, leaving 22 bases between them. The CDR3 runs 15 residues. Looked up from germline, CDR1 is MNHEY and CDR2 is SVGAGI.

This chain connects TRBV6-5 to TRBJ1-4; D remains ambiguous. CDR1 and CDR2 from the germline V gene are MNHEY and SVGAGI. Trimming stripped 8 bases from V and 5 bases from J, with 15 bases between. The CDR3 is 14 residues long. The CDR3 DNA reads as TGTGCCAGCCGACGATCAGCACAGAATGAAAAACTGTTTTTT. Its translation: CASRRSAQNEKLFF.

This clone was observed a single time. This sequence joins TRBV5-5 and TRBJ1-2; D is undetermined. The germline V and J ends were trimmed by 5 bases and 1 base, with 9 bases remaining between them. The germline gives CDR1 SGHKS, CDR2 YYEKEE (reference sequence). This CDR3 is built from 13 residues. CDR3 DNA sequence: TGTGCCAGCAGTACTACCGTTAACTATGGCTACACCTTC. It specifies CASSTTVNYGYTF.

The chain is built from TRBV12-3 or TRBV12-4 and TRBJ1-3; unclear D gene. The V gene lost 6 bases and the J gene lost 7 bases, with 13 bases spanning the gap. The CDR3 extends over 13 amino acids. The CDR3 is CASRGLSANTIYF. CDR3 nucleotide sequence: TGTGCCAGCAGGGGCCTCAGTGCGAACACCATATATTTT.

The rearrangement uses TRBV10-1 and TRBJ2-4; tentatively, D is TRBD2 (5 bases). The germline V gene has CDR1 WNHNN and CDR2 SYGVQD (reference sequence). The CDR3 covers 14 residues. V lost 4 bases and J lost 9, with 16 bases in between. This CDR3 reads CASSAGNLGGIQYF. The CDR3 DNA sequence: TGCGCCAGCAGTGCGGGTAACCTCGGAGGCATTCAGTACTTC.

The chain is built from TRBV2 and TRBJ1-1; 10 nucleotides align to TRBD1. The CDR3 sequence is 12 residues long. V shed 6 bases, J shed 8 bases, and the junction held 3 bases outside the gene matches. CDR1 is SNHLY and CDR2 is FYNNEI in the germline V gene. CDR3 in DNA: TGTGCCAGCAGCCTGACAGGGGGCGAAGCTTTCTTT. Its protein product is CASSLTGGEAFF.

The chain employs TRBV19 and TRBJ1-5; TRBD1 matches at 7 bases. V trimming: 3 bases; J trimming: 5 bases; junction bases outside the gene matches: 16. The CDR3 is made up of 18 amino acids. Per the germline V gene, CDR1 is LNHDA and CDR2 is SQIVND (reference sequence). The DNA for the CDR3 is TGTGCCAGTAGTATCGAGACCGAGACCGGGACAGAATATCAGCCCCAGCATTTT. Amino acids: CASSIETETGTEYQPQHF.

The J gene is TRBJ1-1, the V gene TRBV9; 8 bases align to TRBD1. CDR3 size: 11 residues. Germline lookup yields CDR1 SGDLS and CDR2 YYNGEE. J gave up 7 bases and V 7 bases, and 3 bases lay outside the gene matches. The CDR3 DNA sequence: TGTGCCAGCTCCGGGACAGGTGAAGCTTTCTTT. It specifies CASSGTGEAFF.

The rearrangement uses TRBV24-1 and TRBJ2-6, with a weak D call TRBD1 (6 bases). The germline CDR1 and CDR2 sequences are KGHDR and SFDVKD. The CDR3 loop spans 16 amino acids. The ends were cut back, 10 bases at V and 0 bases at J, with 15 bases in the middle. The CDR3 DNA reads TGTGCCACACAGACAGGACGAAGCTCTGGGGCCAACGTCCTGACTTTC. Translating gives CATQTGRSSGANVLTF.

The gene calls are TRBV5-6 and TRBJ2-7; D may be TRBD1 (6 bases). CDR3 length equals 14 residues. V lost 2 bases, J lost 4 bases, and 13 bases lay in between. The germline V gene has CDR1 SGHDT and CDR2 YYEEEE. The CDR3 sequence is CASSFLGARYEQYF. CDR3 sequence (DNA): TGTGCCAGCAGCTTCCTGGGGGCCCGATACGAGCAGTACTTC.

The rearrangement joins TRBV5-6 to TRBJ1-1; 8 bases align to TRBD1. The CDR3 runs to 13 residues. Germline lookup yields CDR1 SGHDT and CDR2 YYEEEE. The ends lost 7 bases at V and 5 bases at J; junction bases unmatched: 7. In DNA, the CDR3 is TGTGCCAGCGAAACAGGGGGTTCGACTGAAGCTTTCTTT. Translating gives CASETGGSTEAFF.

The chain couples TRBV9 to TRBJ1-4; 7 nucleotides match TRBD1. CDR1 and CDR2 from the germline V gene are SGDLS and YYNGEE. The CDR3 covers 13 residues. V lost 3 bases, J lost 5 bases, and 1 base stayed unmatched. Here the CDR3 reads CASSAGQNEKLFF. CDR3 sequence (DNA): TGTGCCAGCAGCGCGGGACAGAATGAAAAACTGTTTTTT.

This clone occurred once. The chain uses TRBV12-3 or TRBV12-4 and TRBJ1-2; D not certain. V was clipped by 3 bases and J by 2 bases, with 4 bases between them. The CDR3 runs to 12 residues. The CDR3 loop reads CASSLQNYGYTF. DNA of the CDR3: TGTGCCAGCAGTTTGCAGAACTATGGCTACACCTTC.

V is TRBV19 and J is TRBJ1-1; 7 bases are a match to TRBD1. Germline values: CDR1 LNHDA, CDR2 SQIVND (reference sequence). CDR3 length: 12 amino acids. V shed 8 bases and J 10 bases; nucleotides not matched to a gene: 10. The CDR3 reads CASCRQGQAAFF. For the CDR3, the DNA is TGTGCCAGTTGCCGACAGGGACAAGCAGCTTTCTTT.

This clone was observed once. The CDR3: CAISESSRGVYEKLFF. In DNA form, the CDR3 reads TGTGCCATCAGTGAGTCGAGTCGGGGGGTTTATGAAAAACTGTTTTTT. The chain recombines TRBV10-3 with TRBJ1-4; D is possibly TRBD1 (5 bases). Per germline, CDR1 ENHRY and CDR2 SYGVKD. The CDR3 has 16 residues. V was cut by 0 bases and J by 6 bases, with 14 bases left in between.

The chain recombines TRBV18 with TRBJ1-1; 8 positions agree with TRBD1. The CDR3 covers 13 residues. Germline CDR1 reads KGHSH; CDR2 reads LQKENI. V dropped 6 bases and J dropped 8; count of bases not matched to a gene: 8. The DNA for the CDR3 is TGTGCCAGCTCCCGAACAGGACAGGGCGAAGCTTTCTTT. Translated, it gives CASSRTGQGEAFF. The variable domain in full, completed from reference TRBV18 and TRBJ1-1, reads NAGVMQNPRHLVRRRGQEARLRCSPMKGHSHVYWYRQLPEEGLKFMVYLQKENIIDESGMPKERFSAEFPKEGPSILRIQQVVRGDSAAYFCASSRTGQGEAFFGQGTRLTVV.

The chain uses TRBV7-9 and TRBJ1-4, with TRBD1 identical over 9 bases. The V gene's germline CDR1 is SEHNR and CDR2 FQNEAQ (reference sequence). There are 15 residues in the CDR3. Germline trimming cut 3 bases from V and 5 bases from J; bases unmatched to any gene: 4. CDR3 sequence reads: CASSFTGGGNEKLFF. CDR3 nucleotide sequence: TGTGCCAGCAGCTTTACAGGGGGCGGCAATGAAAAACTGTTTTTT.